The clone carrying this TCR beta chain was recorded a few times. The antigen is undetermined. Profiled with immunoSEQ multiplex PCR; TCRdb holds only in-frame clones, not every one. The profile shows approximately 49,000 clones, approximately 79% of them singletons. These data originate in a study of T cell responses to AZD1222 COVID-19 vaccine. The length of the CDR3 is 14 residues. V lost 1 base and J 7 bases, leaving 13 bases between the germline ends. Germline V gives CDR1 MNHNS, CDR2 SASEGT. General observations from the study: Seropositive at baseline were only six AZD1222 recipients. White British ancestry dominated among donors, who included more females, and clonal diversity was possibly underestimated. Only after the peak T cell response were repertoires sampled. The study found vaccine-associated CD4 TCRs spanning spike, dominant at 160-218 and 743-854.

The sequence was collected from an adult in good health. This chain joins TRBV6-1 and TRBJ2-5; a weak D match, TRBD2 (6 bases). The sequencing used peripheral blood, collected on day 0 of MenACWY control vaccination. The CDR3 DNA reads as TGTGCCAGCAGTGAAGAGTGGGGGGTTGGGACCCAGTACTTC. It codes for CASSEEWGVGTQYF.